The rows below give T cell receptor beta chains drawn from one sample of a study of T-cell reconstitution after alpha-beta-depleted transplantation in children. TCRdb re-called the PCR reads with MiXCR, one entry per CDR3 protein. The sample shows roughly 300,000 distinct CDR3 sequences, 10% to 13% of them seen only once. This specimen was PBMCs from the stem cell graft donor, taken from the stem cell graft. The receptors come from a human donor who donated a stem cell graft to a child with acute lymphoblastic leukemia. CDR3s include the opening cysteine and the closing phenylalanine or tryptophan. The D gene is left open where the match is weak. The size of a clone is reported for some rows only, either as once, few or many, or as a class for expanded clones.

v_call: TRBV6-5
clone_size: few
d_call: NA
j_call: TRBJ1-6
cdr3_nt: TGTGCCAGCAGTTACTCCATGGACGTTAGGGAATCACCCCTCCACTTT
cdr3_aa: CASSYSMDVRESPLHF

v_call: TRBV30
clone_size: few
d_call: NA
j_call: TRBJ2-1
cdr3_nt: TGTGCCTGGAGGGCCCCCTTAGGGACCTCCAATGAGCAGTTCTTC
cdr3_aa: CAWRAPLGTSNEQFF

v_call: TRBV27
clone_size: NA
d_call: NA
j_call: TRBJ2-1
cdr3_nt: TGTGCCAGCAGCCCCGGGACCTATGGGGACAATGAGCAGTTCTTC
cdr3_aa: CASSPGTYGDNEQFF

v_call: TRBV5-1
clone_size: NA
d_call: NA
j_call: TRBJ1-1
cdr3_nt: TGCGCCAGCAGCTTCTCGCAGGGGATGGACACTGAAGCTTTCTTT
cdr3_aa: CASSFSQGMDTEAFF

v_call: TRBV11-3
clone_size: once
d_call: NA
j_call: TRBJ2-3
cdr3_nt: TGTGCCAGCAGCTTAGATCAAAGCACAGATACGCAGTATTTT
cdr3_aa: CASSLDQSTDTQYF

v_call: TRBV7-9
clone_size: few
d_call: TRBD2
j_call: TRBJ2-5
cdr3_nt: TGTGCCAGCAGCCTACGGACTAGCGGGGGGTACCAAGAGACCCAGTACTTC
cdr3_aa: CASSLRTSGGYQETQYF

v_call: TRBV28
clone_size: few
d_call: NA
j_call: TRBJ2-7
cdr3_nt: TGTGCCAGCAGCACCCGGGGGTCCTACTACTACGAGCAGTACTTC
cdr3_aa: CASSTRGSYYYEQYF

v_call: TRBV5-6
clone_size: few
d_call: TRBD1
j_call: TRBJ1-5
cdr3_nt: TGTGCCAGCAGCTTCCGACGGACAGGGAGGGGCAATCAGCCCCAGCATTTT
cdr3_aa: CASSFRRTGRGNQPQHF

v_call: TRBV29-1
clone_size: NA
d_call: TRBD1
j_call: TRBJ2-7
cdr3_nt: TGCAGCGTTGGGACAGGGGAGACCTACGAGCAGTACTTC
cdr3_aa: CSVGTGETYEQYF

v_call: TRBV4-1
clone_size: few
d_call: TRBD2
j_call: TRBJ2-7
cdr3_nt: TGCGCCAGCAGCCAAGATGGGACTAGCTTCCACGAGCAGTACTTC
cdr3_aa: CASSQDGTSFHEQYF

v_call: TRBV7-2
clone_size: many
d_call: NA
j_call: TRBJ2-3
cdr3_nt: TGTGCCAGCAGCTTAATGGGGGCCACAGATACGCAGTATTTT
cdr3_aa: CASSLMGATDTQYF

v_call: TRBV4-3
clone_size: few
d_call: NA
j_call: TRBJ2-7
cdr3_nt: TGCGCCAGCAGCCAAGGGGCCGGGTCCTACGAGCAGTACTTC
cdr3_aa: CASSQGAGSYEQYF

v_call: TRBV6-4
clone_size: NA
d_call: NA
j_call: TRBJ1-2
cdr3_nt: TGTGCCAGCAGTGTGGGGTTGGGCTATGGCTACACCTTC
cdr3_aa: CASSVGLGYGYTF

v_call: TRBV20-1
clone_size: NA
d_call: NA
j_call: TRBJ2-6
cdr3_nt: TGCAGTGCTGGTTATAACAGGGCTGGGGCCAACGTCCTGACTTTC
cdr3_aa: CSAGYNRAGANVLTF

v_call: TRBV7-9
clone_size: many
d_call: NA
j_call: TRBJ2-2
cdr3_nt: TGTGCCAGCAGCCGCCCAGGGGCCAACACCGGGGAGCTGTTTTTT
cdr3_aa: CASSRPGANTGELFF

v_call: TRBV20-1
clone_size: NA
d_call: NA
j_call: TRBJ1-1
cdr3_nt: TGCAGTGCAAAGACCGCGAACACTGAAGCTTTCTTT
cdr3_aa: CSAKTANTEAFF

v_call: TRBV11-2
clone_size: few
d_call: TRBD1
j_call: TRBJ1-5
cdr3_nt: TGTGCCAGCAGCTGGGGACAGAGCAATCAGCCCCAGCATTTT
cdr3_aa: CASSWGQSNQPQHF

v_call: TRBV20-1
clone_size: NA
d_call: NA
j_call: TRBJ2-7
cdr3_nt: TGCAGTGCTAGAGCCCCCGGACTACTATCCTACGAGCAGTACTTC
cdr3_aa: CSARAPGLLSYEQYF

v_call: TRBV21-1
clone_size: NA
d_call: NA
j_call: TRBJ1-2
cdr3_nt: TGTGCCAGAAAGGCCAGCCGCTATGGCTACACCTTC
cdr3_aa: CARKASRYGYTF

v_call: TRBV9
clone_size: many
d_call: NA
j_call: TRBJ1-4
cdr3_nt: TGTGCCAGCAGCGTATCGGGATCGAGGTGGATAACTAATGAAAAACTGTTTTTT
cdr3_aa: CASSVSGSRWITNEKLFF

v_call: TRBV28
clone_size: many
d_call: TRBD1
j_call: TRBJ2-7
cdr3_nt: TGTGCCAGCAGTCTCCCCCTAAACAGGGGCGTCACCTACGAGCAGTACTTC
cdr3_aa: CASSLPLNRGVTYEQYF

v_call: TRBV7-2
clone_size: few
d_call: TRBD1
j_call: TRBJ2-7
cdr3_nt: TGTGCCAGCAGCTATGGACGACAGGGGTCCTACGAGCAGTACTTC
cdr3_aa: CASSYGRQGSYEQYF

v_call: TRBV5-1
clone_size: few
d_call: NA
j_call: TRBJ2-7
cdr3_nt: TGCGCCAGCAGCGCAACAGCCACCTCCTACGAGCAGTACTTC
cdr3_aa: CASSATATSYEQYF